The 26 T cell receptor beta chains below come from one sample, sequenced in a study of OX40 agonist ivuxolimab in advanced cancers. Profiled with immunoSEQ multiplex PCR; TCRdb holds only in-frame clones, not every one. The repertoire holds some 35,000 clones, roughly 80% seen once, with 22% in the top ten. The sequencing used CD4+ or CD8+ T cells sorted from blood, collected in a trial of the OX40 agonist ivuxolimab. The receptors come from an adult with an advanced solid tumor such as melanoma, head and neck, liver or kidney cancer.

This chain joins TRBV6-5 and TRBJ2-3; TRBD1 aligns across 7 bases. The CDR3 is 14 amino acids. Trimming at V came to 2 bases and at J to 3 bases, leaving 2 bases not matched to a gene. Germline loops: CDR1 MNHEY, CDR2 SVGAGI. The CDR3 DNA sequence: TGTGCCAGCAGTTACGACAGGGAAACAGATACGCAGTATTTT. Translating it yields CASSYDRETDTQYF.

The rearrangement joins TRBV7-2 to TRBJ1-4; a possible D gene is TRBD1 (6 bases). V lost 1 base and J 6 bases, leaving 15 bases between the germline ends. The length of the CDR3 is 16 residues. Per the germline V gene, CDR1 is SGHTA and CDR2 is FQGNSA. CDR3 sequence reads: CASSLDWTASDEKLFF. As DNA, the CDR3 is TGTGCCAGCAGCTTAGACTGGACAGCTTCGGATGAAAAACTGTTTTTT.

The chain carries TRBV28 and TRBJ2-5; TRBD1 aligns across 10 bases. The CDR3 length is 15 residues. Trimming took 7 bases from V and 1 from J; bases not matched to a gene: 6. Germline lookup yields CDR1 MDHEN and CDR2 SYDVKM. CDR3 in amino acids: CASTRQGAIQETQYF. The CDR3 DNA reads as TGTGCCAGCACAAGACAGGGGGCGATCCAAGAGACCCAGTACTTC.

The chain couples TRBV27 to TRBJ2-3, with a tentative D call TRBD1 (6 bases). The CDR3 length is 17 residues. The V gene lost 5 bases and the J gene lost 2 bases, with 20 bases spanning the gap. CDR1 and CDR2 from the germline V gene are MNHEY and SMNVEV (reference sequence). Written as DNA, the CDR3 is TGTGCCAGCAGTGAGATTATGCCACCGGGACACACAGATACGCAGTATTTT. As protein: CASSEIMPPGHTDTQYF.

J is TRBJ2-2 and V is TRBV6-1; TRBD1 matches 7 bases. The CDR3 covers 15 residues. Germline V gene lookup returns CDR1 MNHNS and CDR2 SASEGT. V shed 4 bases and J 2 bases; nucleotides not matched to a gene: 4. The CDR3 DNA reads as TGTGCCAGCAGTGGAGGGGGCTTAAACACCGGGGAGCTGTTTTTT. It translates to CASSGGGLNTGELFF.

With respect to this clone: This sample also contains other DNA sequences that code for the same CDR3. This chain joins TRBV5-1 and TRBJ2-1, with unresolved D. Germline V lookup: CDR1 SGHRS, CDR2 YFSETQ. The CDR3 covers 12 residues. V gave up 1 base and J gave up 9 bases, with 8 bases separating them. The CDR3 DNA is TGCGCCAGCAGCTTGCTAGGGTCTGAGCAGTTCTTC. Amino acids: CASSLLGSEQFF.

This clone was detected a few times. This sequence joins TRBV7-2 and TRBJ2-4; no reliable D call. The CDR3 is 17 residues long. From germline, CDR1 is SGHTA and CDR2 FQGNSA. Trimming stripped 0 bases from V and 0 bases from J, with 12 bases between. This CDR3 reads CASSLAGVNLAKNIQYF. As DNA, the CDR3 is TGTGCCAGCAGCTTAGCTGGGGTGAATCTAGCCAAAAACATTCAGTACTTC.

CDR3 protein: CASSLFSGQGNGYTF. The CDR3 nucleotides read TGTGCCAGCAGTTTATTTTCGGGACAGGGTAATGGCTACACCTTC. This sequence joins TRBV28 and TRBJ1-2; 9 bases agree with TRBD1. The CDR3 length is 15 residues. Per the germline V gene, CDR1 is MDHEN and CDR2 is SYDVKM. V trimming: 1 base; J trimming: 6 bases; junction bases outside the gene matches: 6.

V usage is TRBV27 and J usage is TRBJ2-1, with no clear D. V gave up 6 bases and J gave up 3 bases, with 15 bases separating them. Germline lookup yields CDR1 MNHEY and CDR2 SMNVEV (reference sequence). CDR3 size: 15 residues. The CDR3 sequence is CASSKIAGHYNEQFF. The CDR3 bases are TGTGCCAGCAGCAAGATCGCCGGTCACTACAATGAGCAGTTCTTC.

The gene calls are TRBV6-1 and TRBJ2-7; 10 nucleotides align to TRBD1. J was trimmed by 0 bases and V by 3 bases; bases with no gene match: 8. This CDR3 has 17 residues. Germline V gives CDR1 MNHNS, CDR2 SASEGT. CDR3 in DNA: TGTGCCAGCAGTGATCTTTGGGGACAGGGGAGCTCCTACGAGCAGTACTTC. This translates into CASSDLWGQGSSYEQYF.

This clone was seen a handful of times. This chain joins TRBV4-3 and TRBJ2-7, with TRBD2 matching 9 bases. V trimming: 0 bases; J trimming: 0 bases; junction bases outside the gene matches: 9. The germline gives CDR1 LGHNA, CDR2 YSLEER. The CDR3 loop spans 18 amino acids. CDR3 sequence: CASSQDVGAGGSSYEQYF. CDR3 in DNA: TGCGCCAGCAGCCAAGATGTAGGAGCGGGGGGCAGCTCCTACGAGCAGTACTTC.

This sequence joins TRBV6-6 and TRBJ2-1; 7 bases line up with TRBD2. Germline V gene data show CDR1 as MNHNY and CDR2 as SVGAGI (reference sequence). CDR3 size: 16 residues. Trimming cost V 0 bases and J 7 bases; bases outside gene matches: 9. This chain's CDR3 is CASSYSGGSPENEQFF. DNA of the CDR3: TGTGCCAGCAGTTACTCGGGCGGGAGTCCCGAGAATGAGCAGTTCTTC.

The CDR3 reads CASSYVGAALVYEQYF. CDR3 coding DNA: TGTGCCAGCAGTTACGTTGGGGCTGCACTTGTTTACGAGCAGTACTTC. The chain links TRBV6-6 to TRBJ2-5; tentatively, D is TRBD1 (5 bases). The J call is doubtful: the DNA matches TRBJ2-7 better. CDR1 and CDR2 (germline): MNHNY, SVGAGI (reference sequence). This CDR3 contains 16 residues.

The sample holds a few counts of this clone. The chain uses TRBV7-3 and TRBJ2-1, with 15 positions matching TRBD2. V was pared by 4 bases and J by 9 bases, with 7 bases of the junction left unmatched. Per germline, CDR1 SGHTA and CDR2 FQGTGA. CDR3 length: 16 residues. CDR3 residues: CASSSGLAGGWGEQFF. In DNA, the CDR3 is TGTGCCAGCAGCTCGGGACTAGCGGGAGGATGGGGTGAGCAGTTCTTC.

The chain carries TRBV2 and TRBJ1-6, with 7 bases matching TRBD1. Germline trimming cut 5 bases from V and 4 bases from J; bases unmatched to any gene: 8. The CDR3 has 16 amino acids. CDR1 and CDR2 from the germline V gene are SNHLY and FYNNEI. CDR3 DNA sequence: TGTGCCAGCAGTTCCAGCAGGGGGGGGTATAATTCACCCCTCCACTTT. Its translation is CASSSSRGGYNSPLHF.

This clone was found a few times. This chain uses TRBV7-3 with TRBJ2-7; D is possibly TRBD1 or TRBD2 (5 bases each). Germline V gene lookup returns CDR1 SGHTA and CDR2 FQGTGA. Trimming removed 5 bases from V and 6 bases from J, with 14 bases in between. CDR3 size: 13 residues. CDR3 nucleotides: TGTGCCAGCAGCCACCATGGGGGATCCGAGCAGTACTTC. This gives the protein CASSHHGGSEQYF.

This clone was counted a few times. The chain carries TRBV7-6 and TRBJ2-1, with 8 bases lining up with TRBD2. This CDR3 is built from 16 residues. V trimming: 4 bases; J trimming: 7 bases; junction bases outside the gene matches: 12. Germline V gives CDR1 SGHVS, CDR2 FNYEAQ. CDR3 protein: CASSSGLAGPINEQFF. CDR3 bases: TGTGCCAGCAGCTCGGGCCTAGCGGGCCCAATTAATGAGCAGTTCTTC.

The CDR3 nucleotides are TGTGCCTGGATGAGTTTTTGGGACGAGCAGTACTTC. It is translated as CAWMSFWDEQYF. The V call is TRBV30, the J call TRBJ2-7; D gene uncertain. This CDR3 is built from 12 residues. V was cut by 4 bases and J by 5 bases, with 12 bases left in between. Germline loops: CDR1 GTSNPN, CDR2 SVGIG (reference sequence). Variable domain in full (rest from reference TRBV30 and TRBJ2-7): SQTIHQWPATLVQPVGSPLSLECTVEGTSNPNLYWYRQAAGRGLQLLFYSVGIGQISSEVPQNLSASRPQDRQFILSSKKLLLSDSGFYLCAWMSFWDEQYFGPGTRLTVT.

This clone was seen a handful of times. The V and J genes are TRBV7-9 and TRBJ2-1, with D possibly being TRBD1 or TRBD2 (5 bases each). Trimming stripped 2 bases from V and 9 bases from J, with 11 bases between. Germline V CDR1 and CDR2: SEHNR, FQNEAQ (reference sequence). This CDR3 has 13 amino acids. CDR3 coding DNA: TGTGCCAGCAGCTTAAGCCGGGGCGCTGAGCAGTTCTTC. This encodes CASSLSRGAEQFF.

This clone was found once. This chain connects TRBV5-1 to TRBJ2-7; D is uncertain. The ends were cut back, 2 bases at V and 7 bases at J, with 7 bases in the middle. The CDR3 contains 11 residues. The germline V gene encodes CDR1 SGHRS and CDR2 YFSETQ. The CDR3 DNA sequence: TGCGCCAGCAGCTTAAACGAAGAGCAGTACTTC. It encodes CASSLNEEQYF.

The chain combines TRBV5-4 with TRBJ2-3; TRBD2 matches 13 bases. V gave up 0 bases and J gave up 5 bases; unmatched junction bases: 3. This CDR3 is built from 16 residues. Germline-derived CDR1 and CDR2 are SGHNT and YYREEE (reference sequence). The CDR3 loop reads CASSLGLAGGKDTQYF. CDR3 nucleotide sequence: TGTGCCAGCAGCTTGGGACTAGCGGGAGGAAAAGATACGCAGTATTTT.

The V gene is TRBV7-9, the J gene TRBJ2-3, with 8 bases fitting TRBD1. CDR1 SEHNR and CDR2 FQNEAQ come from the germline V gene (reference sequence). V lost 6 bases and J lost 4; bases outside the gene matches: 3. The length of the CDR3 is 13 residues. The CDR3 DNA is TGTGCCAGCAGGCCGACAGGGGCAGATACGCAGTATTTT. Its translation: CASRPTGADTQYF.

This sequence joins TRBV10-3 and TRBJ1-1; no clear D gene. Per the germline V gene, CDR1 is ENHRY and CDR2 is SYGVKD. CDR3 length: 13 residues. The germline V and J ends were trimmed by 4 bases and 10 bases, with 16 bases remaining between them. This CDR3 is CAISGPEGMRAFF. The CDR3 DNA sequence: TGTGCCATCAGTGGTCCCGAGGGAATGAGAGCTTTCTTT.

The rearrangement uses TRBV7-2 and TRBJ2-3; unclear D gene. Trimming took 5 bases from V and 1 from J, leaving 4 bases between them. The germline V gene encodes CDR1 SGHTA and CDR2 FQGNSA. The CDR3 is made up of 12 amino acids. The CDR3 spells CASSPRTDTQYF. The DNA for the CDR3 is TGTGCCAGCAGCCCCCGCACAGATACGCAGTATTTT.

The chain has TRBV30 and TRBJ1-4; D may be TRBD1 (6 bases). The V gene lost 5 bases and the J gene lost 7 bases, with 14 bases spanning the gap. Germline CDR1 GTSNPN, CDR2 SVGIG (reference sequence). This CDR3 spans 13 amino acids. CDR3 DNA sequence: TGTGCCTGGGAGACAGGAGTGGGTGAAAAACTGTTTTTT. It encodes CAWETGVGEKLFF.

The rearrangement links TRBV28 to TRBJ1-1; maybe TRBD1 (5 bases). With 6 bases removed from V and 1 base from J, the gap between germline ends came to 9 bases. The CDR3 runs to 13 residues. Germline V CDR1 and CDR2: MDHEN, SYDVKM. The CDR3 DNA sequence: TGTGCCAGCAGGGGACCACAGAACACTGAAGCTTTCTTT. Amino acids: CASRGPQNTEAFF.